This T cell receptor beta chain derives from a study of T cells in Graves' hyperthyroidism and ophthalmopathy. CDR1 is SNHLY, CDR2 FYNNEI, per germline. The CDR3 contains 15 residues. V was pared by 4 bases and J by 5 bases, with 18 bases between. RNA transcripts were the template for amplifying TCR beta CDR3 regions. First-round RT-PCR with HTBI primers amplified the TCR CDR3 region. TCRdb re-derived calls from the multiplex PCR reads in MiXCR, one entry per CDR3 protein. The sample has some 400,000 distinct CDR3 sequences; around 14% are singletons. In its sample, this clonotype was seen many times. Specimen: blood. The rearrangement joins TRBV2 to TRBJ2-7; tentative D call: TRBD2 (5 bases). The TCR was taken from a woman aged 55-70 years with Graves' hyperthyroidism. In nucleotides, the CDR3 is TGTGCCAGCAGTGGAAGGTCGAGCGGTCGGCACGAGCAGTACTTC. Translating it yields CASSGRSSGRHEQYF.